Detailed here is one T cell receptor beta chain. Its antigen is still unknown. This specimen belongs to a study of blood T cells in healthy people across ages. Study-level points and caveats: Compared with aged donors, long-lived donors showed fewer expanded clones, suggesting selection. Researchers report that TCR beta diversity correlated strongly with naive T cell percentage.

Caucasian, healthy and from Russia, the donors were aged between 6 and 90. The CDR3 totals 15 residues. The V end was cut by 7 bases, the J end by 3 bases, with 16 bases between. In germline, CDR1 is MNHNS, CDR2 SASEGT. Sample-barcoded 5' priming and a J-beta primer mix drove a second PCR of about 6 to 12 cycles. Every sample produced at least 3 million CDR3-containing paired-end reads. From the 5' RACE reads, TCRdb called clonotypes with MiXCR, one entry per CDR3 protein. The sample lists approximately 400,000 distinct CDR3 sequences, roughly half occurring once. This clonotype originated in a man aged 55 to 70 in good health. The sample comprised blood. The chain is built from TRBV6-1 and TRBJ2-1, with no clear D. The CDR3 is CASTPSGWGYNEQFF. The CDR3 DNA sequence: TGTGCCAGCACCCCAAGTGGCTGGGGCTACAATGAGCAGTTCTTC.